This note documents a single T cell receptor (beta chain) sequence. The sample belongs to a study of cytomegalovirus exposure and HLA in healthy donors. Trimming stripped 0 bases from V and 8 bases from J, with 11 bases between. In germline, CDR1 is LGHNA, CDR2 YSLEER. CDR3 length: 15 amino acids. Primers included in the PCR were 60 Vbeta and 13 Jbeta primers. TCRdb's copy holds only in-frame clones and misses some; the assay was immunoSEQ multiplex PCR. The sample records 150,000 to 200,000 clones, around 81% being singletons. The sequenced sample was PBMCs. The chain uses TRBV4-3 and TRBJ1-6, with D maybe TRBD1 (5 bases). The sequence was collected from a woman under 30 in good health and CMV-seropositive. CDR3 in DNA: TGCGCCAGCAGCCAAGACAGGGCACCCTATTCACCCCTCCACTTT. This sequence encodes CASSQDRAPYSPLHF.